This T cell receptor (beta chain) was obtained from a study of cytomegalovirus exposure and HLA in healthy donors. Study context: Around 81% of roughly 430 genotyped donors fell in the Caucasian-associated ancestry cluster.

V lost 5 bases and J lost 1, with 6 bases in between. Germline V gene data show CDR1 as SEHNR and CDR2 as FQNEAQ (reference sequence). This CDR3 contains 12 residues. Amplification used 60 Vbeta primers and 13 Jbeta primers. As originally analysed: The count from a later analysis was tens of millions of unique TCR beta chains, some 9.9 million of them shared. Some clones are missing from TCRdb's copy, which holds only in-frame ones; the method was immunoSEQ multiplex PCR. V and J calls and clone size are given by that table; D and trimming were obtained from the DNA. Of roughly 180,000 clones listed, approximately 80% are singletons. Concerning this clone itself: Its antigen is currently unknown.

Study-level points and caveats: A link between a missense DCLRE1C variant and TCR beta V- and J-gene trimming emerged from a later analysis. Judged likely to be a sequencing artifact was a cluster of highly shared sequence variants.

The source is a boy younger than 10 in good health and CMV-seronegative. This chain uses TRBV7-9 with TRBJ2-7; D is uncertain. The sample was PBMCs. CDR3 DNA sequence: TGTGCCAGCAGCCCGACTTCCTACGAGCAGTACTTC. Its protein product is CASSPTSYEQYF.